These T cell receptor beta chains were read from a single sample in a study of cytomegalovirus exposure and HLA in healthy donors. The assay was immunoSEQ multiplex PCR, and TCRdb's table has in-frame clones only and misses some. The sample shows around 170,000 clones, 65% to 75% of them seen only once. Specimen: PBMCs. These receptors were taken from a girl aged 10 to 17 in good health and CMV-seronegative. The CDR3 runs from the conserved cysteine through the conserved F or W. D genes are given only for firm matches.

j_call v_call d_call cdr3_aa
TRBJ1-4 TRBV29-1 TRBD1 CSVRATGGGEKLFF
TRBJ1-6 TRBV5-6 TRBD1 CASSFSPGQAGSPLHF
TRBJ1-1 TRBV5-1 . CASRGGTEAFF
TRBJ2-2 TRBV30 TRBD2 CAWSVYGQREAGELFF
TRBJ1-2 TRBV4-1 . CASSQVGGEGYTF
TRBJ2-5 TRBV6-5 . CASKDSFFQETQYF
TRBJ2-3 TRBV30 . CAWSRQAGDTQYF
TRBJ1-6 TRBV6-1 . CASSDSIRWSPLHF
TRBJ1-6 TRBV7-3 TRBD1 CASSPTGGYNSPLHF
TRBJ1-2 TRBV14 . CASSSSRDTANYGYTF
TRBJ1-5 TRBV19 TRBD1 CASSMGGTGGGNQPQHF
TRBJ1-1 TRBV30 . CALSGNTEAFF
TRBJ2-1 TRBV11-3 TRBD2 CASSLGLAAHPQFF
TRBJ1-2 TRBV4-1 . CASRPYTGTHGYTF
TRBJ1-5 TRBV7-2 TRBD1 CASRHDRDGKPQHF
TRBJ2-7 TRBV27 TRBD2 CASSLGIAGTYEQYF
TRBJ2-7 TRBV4-2 TRBD1 CASSQDRTGSSYEQYF
TRBJ2-2 TRBV5-6 . CASSLAENMRLFF
TRBJ2-1 TRBV11-3 TRBD2 CASSYLAGINNEQFF
TRBJ1-2 TRBV29-1 . CSVRDSYGYTF
TRBJ2-7 TRBV6-1 TRBD1 CASRGQGRIDEQYF
TRBJ2-7 TRBV5-6 TRBD2 CASSGGGPYEQYF
TRBJ2-1 TRBV6-4 TRBD1 CASSDGTGASNEQFF
TRBJ1-1 TRBV6-6 . CASRPHGTEAFF
TRBJ2-5 TRBV2 TRBD1 CASIPGGQGSETQYF
TRBJ1-5 TRBV10-3 . CAISEAQGNQPQHF
TRBJ1-1 TRBV29-1 . CSTLVTQNTEAFF
TRBJ1-1 TRBV6-1 . CASSDRAGATEAFF
TRBJ2-2 TRBV1 . CTSSQVRTSGGASGELFF
TRBJ2-2 TRBV5-1 TRBD1 CASSLGTGSGELFF
TRBJ1-3 TRBV5-1 TRBD1 CASSLEGQGTPGNTIYF
TRBJ2-1 TRBV27 . CASSLSTRANEQFF
TRBJ2-3 TRBV11-2 TRBD2 CASSLRGGAITDTQYF
TRBJ1-2 TRBV6-1 . CASRDTKITYGYTF
TRBJ2-3 TRBV6-5 TRBD1 CASSYGDRGVTDTQYF
TRBJ1-6 TRBV2 TRBD1 CASSAGQGPNSPLHF
TRBJ1-2 TRBV7-9 . CASSPGGQFYGYTF
TRBJ1-2 TRBV7-3 . CASSPTSDGYTF
TRBJ2-2 TRBV7-9 . CASSPTGTGELFF
TRBJ1-1 TRBV13 TRBD1 CASSLDRGVPEAFF
TRBJ1-4 TRBV5-1 . CASSPYRRTNEKLFF
TRBJ1-2 TRBV27 TRBD1 CASSPGTGENGYTF
TRBJ1-6 TRBV6-5 . CASSYSGHGNSPLHF
TRBJ2-7 TRBV28 TRBD1 CASSFSTGQGANYEQYF
TRBJ2-7 TRBV30 . CAWSRGSWGSYEQYF
TRBJ2-3 TRBV7-3 TRBD1 CASSHRTGVGTDTQYF
TRBJ2-3 TRBV27 . CASSVRPGSTDTQYF
TRBJ1-1 TRBV2 . CASSERELTEAFF
TRBJ1-2 TRBV14 . CASSRQETGYTF
TRBJ2-3 TRBV7-6 . CASSASGDTQYF
TRBJ2-7 TRBV7-9 . CASSGGSVINEQYF
TRBJ2-1 TRBV6-1 . CASSEATVLNEQFF
TRBJ2-1 TRBV4-2 TRBD2 CASSQVSGGRNEQFF
TRBJ1-2 TRBV27 . CASSLGGGYGYTF
TRBJ2-7 TRBV27 . CASSLITGDVYEQYF
TRBJ1-1 TRBV5-6 . CASSLRPGTEAFF
TRBJ2-1 TRBV19 . CASSSPRQLPSNEQFF
TRBJ2-2 TRBV30 TRBD1 CAWSAPGQGVTGELFF
TRBJ1-5 TRBV30 . CAWSVANNQPQHF